This paragraph covers one T cell receptor (beta chain) sequence. Its antigen is not known. This entry belongs to a study of cytomegalovirus exposure and HLA in healthy donors. Study overall: T cells numbering some 170 million yielded more than 95 million unique TCR beta sequences in an earlier analysis.

The PCR contained 60 Vbeta and 13 Jbeta primers. Using immunoSEQ multiplex PCR, the repertoire was profiled, and TCRdb retains in-frame clones only, with some absent. The table records fewer than 120,000 clones, around 76% of them present only once. Points from the study as a whole: Cytomegalovirus status was reportedly diagnosed by the classifier with high sensitivity and specificity. Per a later analysis, HLA-associated TCR beta chains showed more clonal expansion than other, equally common TCR beta chains. HLA alleles showed associations with some 17,000 TCR beta sequences in a later analysis, at a 0.05 false discovery rate.

This CDR3 is built from 15 residues. Germline V lookup: CDR1 MNHEY, CDR2 SVGAGI. The V and J ends lost 3 bases and 0 bases, in that order; junction bases with no gene match: 5. Specimen: PBMCs. V usage is TRBV6-5 and J usage is TRBJ2-7; 7 positions agree with TRBD2. The TCR sequence derives from a man between 25 and 39 years old in good health and CMV-seropositive. The CDR3 region is CASSYSGGSSYEQYF. For the CDR3, the DNA is TGTGCCAGCAGTTATTCCGGGGGGAGCTCCTACGAGCAGTACTTC.